The sequence of this TCR beta chain was determined in a study of Ad26.COV2.S vaccination and SARS-CoV-2 variants. Study findings and constraints: Recipients of either vaccine or placebo displayed similar breadth of non-spike TCRs.

Repertoires were generated with immunoSEQ multiplex PCR, while TCRdb's copy carries only in-frame clones and drops some. The sample has about 280,000 clones, around 87% seen once. Germline V gene data show CDR1 as MGHDK and CDR2 as SYGVNS. The germline V and J ends were trimmed by 0 bases and 5 bases, with 13 bases remaining between them. CDR3 size: 15 residues. Comments on this clone: Its specificity is unknown.

The treatment is: some 20 received Ad26.COV2.S at low or high dose, single or two shots; 5 received placebo; per-sample allocation not given. Samples analyzed were those drawn on day 63 after the first vaccine or placebo injection. Immunization relied on an Ad26 vector, which expressed Wuhan-strain SARS-CoV-2 spike. The receptor comes from a person aged 18 to 65 who received the Ad26.COV2.S COVID-19 vaccine or a placebo. The chain carries TRBV25-1 and TRBJ2-5; D possibly corresponds to TRBD2 (5 bases). Sequencing used peripheral blood, obtained in a trial of Ad26.COV2.S vaccine versus placebo. The CDR3 coding sequence is TGTGCCAGCAGTGAATATTCATCCGGGGTGGAGACCCAGTACTTC. It is translated as CASSEYSSGVETQYF.